This entry lists 26 T cell receptor beta chains sequenced from one sample in a study of glioma-infiltrating T cells. TCR alpha and beta CDR3 regions were amplified from RNA using iRepertoire nested multiplex PCR. TCRdb re-derived calls from the multiplex PCR reads in MiXCR, one entry per CDR3 protein. Of approximately 100,000 distinct CDR3 sequences listed, 25% to 30% were seen once; the top ten hold roughly 37%. The specimen was glioma tissue, nonneoplastic brain tissue, or PBMCs (not recorded which). The receptors originated from a human donor with low-grade glioma or glioblastoma, undergoing nonglioma brain surgery, or in good health (not recorded which).

This clonotype was seen repeatedly, ten times or more. The chain carries TRBV29-1 and TRBJ1-2; D is unclear. This CDR3 region has 12 residues. The ends were cut back, 2 bases at V and 1 base at J, with 5 bases in the middle. Germline V gene data show CDR1 as SQVTM and CDR2 as ANQGSEA. The CDR3 loop reads CSVETDNYGYTF. CDR3 sequence (DNA): TGCAGCGTTGAAACAGATAACTATGGCTACACCTTC.

Notes on this clonotype: A read error may be the cause here, since a much bigger clone is one base away. The rearrangement uses TRBV7-9 and TRBJ2-1; 10 bases match TRBD1. The CDR3 runs 12 residues. In germline, CDR1 is SEHNR, CDR2 FQNEAQ (reference sequence). The CDR3 sequence: CASSRDRGFELF. The CDR3 DNA follows: TGTGCCAGCAGCCGGGACAGGGGCTTTGAGCTCTTC.

This chain uses TRBV12-5 with TRBJ2-2; no clear D gene. The V gene's germline CDR1 is LGHNT and CDR2 FRNRAP. V was shortened by 5 bases and J by 7 bases, with 11 bases between the two germline ends. The length of the CDR3 is 13 residues. In nucleotides, the CDR3 is TGTGCTAGTGGTCCCAGACTGGGCGGGGAGCTGTTTTTT. Amino acids: CASGPRLGGELFF.

This clonotype occurred many times. The chain recombines TRBV6-6 with TRBJ2-3; D unresolved. CDR1 is MNHNY, CDR2 SVGAGI, per germline (reference sequence). The CDR3 covers 13 residues. The ends were cut back, 1 base at V and 5 bases at J, with 7 bases in the middle. The CDR3 region has the DNA TGTGCCAGCAGTTACTTGGGTGGAGATACGCAGTATTTT. Translated, it gives CASSYLGGDTQYF.

This clonotype was picked up many times. The chain uses TRBV7-2 and TRBJ2-1; TRBD2 matches 10 bases. This CDR3 region has 15 residues. V gave up 0 bases and J gave up 8 bases; unmatched junction bases: 4. CDR1 SGHTA and CDR2 FQGNSA come from the germline V gene. This CDR3 reads CASSLASGGADEQFF. Written as DNA, the CDR3 is TGTGCCAGCAGCTTAGCGAGCGGGGGGGCGGATGAGCAGTTCTTC.

The V and J genes are TRBV5-1 and TRBJ2-7, with 7 bases matching TRBD2. The CDR3 spans 15 residues. CDR1 is SGHRS, CDR2 YFSETQ, per germline. Losses at the gene ends were 0 bases for V and 2 bases for J; bases not matched to a gene: 5. The CDR3: CASSLGSGSTYEQYF. The CDR3 DNA is TGCGCCAGCAGCTTGGGTAGCGGGTCAACCTACGAGCAGTACTTC. Full variable domain (rest looked up from reference TRBV5-1 and TRBJ2-7): KAGVTQTPRYLIKTRGQQVTLSCSPISGHRSVSWYQQTPGQGLQFLFEYFSETQRNKGNFPGRFSGRQFSNSRSEMNVSTLELGDSALYLCASSLGSGSTYEQYFGPGTRLTVT.

There are many counts of this clonotype. This chain uses TRBV29-1 with TRBJ2-5; tentatively, D is TRBD1 (6 bases). CDR1 and CDR2 from the germline V gene are SQVTM and ANQGSEA. The CDR3 runs to 14 residues. V lost 1 base and J lost 1, with 10 bases in between. The CDR3 region has the DNA TGCAGCGTTGAAGCGCAGGGGCTCCAAGAGACCCAGTACTTC. Protein: CSVEAQGLQETQYF.

This clonotype has at least ten counts. V usage is TRBV29-1 and J usage is TRBJ1-1; 10 nucleotides agree with TRBD1. CDR1 is SQVTM, CDR2 ANQGSEA, per germline. V shed 7 bases, J shed 3 bases, and the junction held 5 bases outside the gene matches. CDR3 length: 13 residues. Here the CDR3 reads CSAQDRGYTEAFF. The CDR3 DNA reads TGCAGCGCGCAGGACAGGGGGTACACTGAAGCTTTCTTT.

This clonotype has a count of ten or more. The chain combines TRBV3-1 with TRBJ1-4; D call uncertain. The CDR3 runs to 14 residues. CDR1 and CDR2 from the germline V gene are LGHDT and YNNKEL (reference sequence). Trimming shortened V by 4 bases and J by 8 bases, and 14 bases separated the two germline ends. For the CDR3, the DNA is TGTGCCAGCAGCCCTCCGAGTGGACTGGAAAAACTGTTTTTT. It encodes CASSPPSGLEKLFF.

Comments on this clonotype: A much larger clone sits a single nucleotide away, making a read error possible. The chain couples TRBV19 to TRBJ2-1; D ambiguous. This CDR3 is built from 17 residues. CDR1 and CDR2 from the germline V gene are LNHDA and SQIVND (reference sequence). Trimming shortened V by 4 bases and J by 5 bases, and 21 bases separated the two germline ends. The CDR3 reads CASSTVTANGLHNEQFF. As DNA, the CDR3 is TGTGCCAGTAGTACCGTTACTGCTAACGGGCTGCACAATGAGCAGTTCTTC.

Worth noting for this clonotype: At one of its ends the junction is not consistent with the germline gene, which may arise from a read error. The rearrangement links TRBV6-2 or TRBV6-3 to TRBJ1-1; no definite D call. CDR1 MNHEY and CDR2 SVGEGT come from the germline V gene. The CDR3 contains 13 residues. The CDR3 spells CASSYSMNPEASF. CDR3 DNA sequence: TGTGCCAGCAGTTACAGCATGAACCCGGAAGCTTCCTTT.

V gene TRBV14 combines with J gene TRBJ2-1; D gene uncertain. This CDR3 has 16 amino acids. Germline assignment: CDR1 SGHDN and CDR2 FVKESK. Trimming took off 3 bases at V and 0 bases at J, with 12 bases between the two ends. The CDR3 here is CASSHPKVSSYNEQFF. The CDR3 DNA sequence: TGTGCCAGCAGCCACCCAAAAGTGAGCTCCTACAATGAGCAGTTCTTC.

A word on this clonotype: A much larger clone differs by one base, so this may be a read error. The chain is built from TRBV5-1 and TRBJ1-2; possible D gene TRBD1, 6 bases. Per the germline V gene, CDR1 is SGHRS and CDR2 is YFSETQ. CDR3 size: 13 residues. This CDR3 reads CARSLRGQDGYTF. CDR3 sequence (DNA): TGCGCCCGCAGCTTGCGGGGGCAGGATGGCTACACCTTC. The complete variable domain, with remaining parts taken from reference TRBV5-1 and TRBJ1-2, reads KAGVTQTPRYLIKTRGQQVTLSCSPISGHRSVSWYQQTPGQGLQFLFEYFSETQRNKGNFPGRFSGRQFSNSRSEMNVSTLELGDSALYLCARSLRGQDGYTFGSGTRLTVV.

The V and J genes are TRBV7-2 and TRBJ2-2; TRBD1 matches 9 bases. CDR1 and CDR2 from the germline V gene are SGHTA and FQGNSA. With V trimmed by 5 bases and J by 5 bases, 6 bases remained unmatched. This CDR3 has 15 amino acids. CDR3 sequence reads: CASSATGGETGELFF. CDR3 DNA sequence: TGTGCCAGCAGCGCCACAGGGGGCGAGACCGGGGAGCTGTTTTTT. Complete variable domain (other parts from reference TRBV7-2 and TRBJ2-2): GAGVSQSPSNKVTEKGKDVELRCDPISGHTALYWYRQSLGQGLEFLIYFQGNSAPDKSGLPSDRFSAERTGGSVSTLTIQRTQQEDSAVYLCASSATGGETGELFFGEGSRLTVL.

J is TRBJ2-5 and V is TRBV5-5; D not certain. The CDR3 is 12 amino acids. V lost 3 bases, J lost 7 bases, and 10 bases lay in between. The germline V gene encodes CDR1 SGHKS and CDR2 YYEKEE (reference sequence). The CDR3 nucleotides read TGTGCCAGCAGCTCGCCCAGCCGGACCCAGTACTTC. It yields the protein CASSSPSRTQYF.

This clonotype was detected ten times or more. The gene calls are TRBV6-2 or TRBV6-3 and TRBJ1-1; D is undetermined. V dropped 3 bases and J dropped 0 bases, with 17 bases sitting between them. This CDR3 contains 17 residues. CDR1 is MNHEY and CDR2 is SVGEGT in the germline V gene. CDR3: CASSYRVPVLMNTEAFF. Written as DNA, the CDR3 is TGTGCCAGCAGTTATCGGGTCCCTGTCTTAATGAACACTGAAGCTTTCTTT.

This clonotype was found many times. The CDR3 DNA sequence: TGTGCCAGCAGAGGGACTGGGAATGAGCAGTTCTTC. Translation gives CASRGTGNEQFF. V usage is TRBV6-1 and J usage is TRBJ2-1; a weak D match, TRBD2 (6 bases). Germline CDR1 is MNHNS and CDR2 is SASEGT. The CDR3 contains 12 residues. V lost 6 bases to trimming and J lost 7 bases, with 10 bases between them.

This clonotype was detected ten times or more. The chain employs TRBV6-2 or TRBV6-3 and TRBJ2-1, with a tentative D call TRBD1 (6 bases). V was clipped by 6 bases and J by 6 bases, with 9 bases between them. Germline values: CDR1 MNHEY, CDR2 SVGEGT. The CDR3 covers 12 residues. The CDR3 sequence is CASRKTGNEQFF. In DNA, the CDR3 is TGTGCCAGCAGAAAGACAGGCAATGAGCAGTTCTTC.

This chain joins TRBV9 and TRBJ2-1, with a weak D call TRBD2 (5 bases). Trimming removed 0 bases from V and 9 bases from J, with 10 bases in between. The CDR3 runs 13 residues. CDR1 SGDLS and CDR2 YYNGEE come from the germline V gene. The chain's CDR3 is CASSVANRGEQFF. CDR3 DNA: TGTGCCAGCAGCGTAGCTAACCGGGGTGAGCAGTTCTTC.

As regards this clonotype: This CDR3 is missing its conserved last phenylalanine or tryptophan, likely due to a read error. This rearrangement joins TRBV6-2 or TRBV6-3 to TRBJ1-1, with D unclear. The CDR3 consists of 13 residues. In germline, CDR1 is MNHEY, CDR2 SVGEGT. The V gene lost 4 bases and the J gene lost 5 bases, with 11 bases spanning the gap. This chain's CDR3 is CASSCSNVTEAFL. The CDR3 DNA reads as TGTGCCAGCAGTTGCTCGAACGTGACTGAAGCTTTCTTG.

A note on this clonotype: One end of the junction is discordant with germline, which a read error may explain. This chain links TRBV18 with TRBJ2-2, with 8 positions matching TRBD1. The CDR3 consists of 18 residues. CDR1 and CDR2 from the germline V gene are KGHSH and LQKENI. The CDR3 nucleotides are TGTGCCAGCTCACCAGCGATTGGACAGGGTTCGAAAACCGGGGAGCTGTTTTTT. Translating gives CASSPAIGQGSKTGELFF.

This clonotype was seen at least ten times. The CDR3 loop is CASSSLPGQGTFEQYF. The CDR3 DNA reads as TGTGCCAGCAGTTCCCTCCCGGGACAGGGGACTTTCGAGCAGTACTTC. The chain links TRBV6-2 or TRBV6-3 to TRBJ2-7; 10 nucleotides match TRBD1. CDR3 size: 16 residues. CDR1 is MNHEY and CDR2 is SVGEGT in the germline V gene. Germline trimming cut 4 bases from V and 6 bases from J; bases unmatched to any gene: 12.

This sequence joins TRBV6-2 or TRBV6-3 and TRBJ2-1; possibly TRBD2 for D (5 bases). The V and J ends lost 7 bases and 4 bases respectively, with 20 bases between them. The CDR3 totals 16 residues. Germline V lookup: CDR1 MNHEY, CDR2 SVGEGT. CDR3 coding DNA: TGTGCCAGCATGGATCTCCAAGACTACACTTACAATGAGCAGTTCTTC. This gives the protein CASMDLQDYTYNEQFF.

The chain combines TRBV6-6 with TRBJ1-2, with D perhaps matching TRBD1 (6 bases). This CDR3 is built from 14 residues. V was clipped by 1 base and J by 8 bases, with 14 bases between them. The germline V gene has CDR1 MNHNY and CDR2 SVGAGI (reference sequence). The CDR3 spells CASSYWGGGDGYTF. The CDR3 DNA reads TGTGCCAGCAGTTACTGGGGGGGCGGGGACGGCTACACCTTC.

This clonotype has a count of ten or more. The chain combines TRBV20-1 with TRBJ2-3, with D possibly being TRBD2 (6 bases). This CDR3 spans 14 amino acids. Deletions cut 2 bases from V and 2 bases from J, with 11 bases between. CDR1 is DFQATT and CDR2 is SNEGSKA in the germline V gene (reference sequence). The CDR3 DNA sequence: TGCAGTGCTAGAAAGGCGGGGAACACAGATACGCAGTATTTT. Its protein is CSARKAGNTDTQYF.

The chain is built from TRBV3-1 and TRBJ2-3; D is ambiguous. The germline V gene has CDR1 LGHDT and CDR2 YNNKEL (reference sequence). The CDR3 covers 17 residues. V shed 0 bases and J shed 5 bases, with 18 bases lying between them. Written as DNA, the CDR3 is TGTGCCAGCAGCCAAGAAGGAATAAGCCGGGCCAGAGATACGCAGTATTTT. Protein: CASSQEGISRARDTQYF.